This is a list of T cell receptor beta chains from one sample in a study of blood T cells in healthy people across ages. TCRdb fed the 5' RACE reads into MiXCR, producing one record per CDR3 protein. This table holds over 1.5 million distinct CDR3 sequences, about 50% found once. Sequenced sample: blood. These receptors came from a middle-aged woman in good health. CDR3s include the opening cysteine and the closing phenylalanine or tryptophan. Not every row has a clone size; where given, it reads once, few, many or a size class.

v_gene,abundance,j_gene,CDR3aa
TRBV4-3,-,TRBJ2-5,CASSHSLDRGFFQETQYF
TRBV12-3/TRBV12-4,-,TRBJ1-1,CASSLRFQAGMNTEAFF
TRBV6-1,few,TRBJ2-5,CASRATGKETQYF
TRBV4-1,-,TRBJ2-3,CASSPLEKDTQYF
TRBV9,few,-,CASSPTTGHEQYF
TRBV6-5,-,TRBJ1-2,CASSDYDRADYGYTF
TRBV28,-,TRBJ1-1,CASLRPEGLDTEAFF
TRBV13,-,TRBJ2-1,CASSLEAGPLGEQFF
TRBV28,-,-,CASSPTPGRFYEQYF
TRBV20-1,-,TRBJ2-1,CSARAGTVGPWVQFF
TRBV4-3,-,TRBJ2-1,CASSQDLAVEQFF
TRBV4-1,few,TRBJ2-4,CASSQESPGLQNIQYF
TRBV7-7,-,TRBJ2-3,CASSLALQNSGGSDTQYF
TRBV6-5,few,TRBJ2-1,CASSYNTLAGGNEQFF
TRBV7-7,few,TRBJ2-5,CASSFGGRRETQYF
TRBV27,once,TRBJ2-1,CASTGGGENEQFF
TRBV28,-,-,CASSQGTAEYEQYF
TRBV6-2/TRBV6-3,-,TRBJ2-4,CASSLSRLGKNIQYF
TRBV5-1,-,TRBJ2-6,CASTSRPSGANVLTF
TRBV29-1,-,TRBJ2-7,CSVVGIRGGSSYEQYF
TRBV29-1,few,TRBJ2-1,CSVSGLAGTSTNEQFF
TRBV20-1,-,TRBJ1-2,CSASDRGSDGYTF
TRBV10-3,few,TRBJ2-5,CAISLAGGGETQYF
TRBV5-1,-,TRBJ2-1,CASSLVLAGSGEQFF
TRBV7-8,-,TRBJ1-1,CASSSHLNTEAFF
TRBV20-1,-,TRBJ2-5,CSANERGSGGAGETQYF
TRBV20-1,-,TRBJ2-5,CSAKTVRGSQETQYF
TRBV27,-,TRBJ2-3,CASSRTTGRGTDTQYF
TRBV7-2,-,TRBJ2-5,CAGSSTGVQETQYF
TRBV7-2,-,TRBJ2-1,CAGSHGTSGGVENEQFF
TRBV20-1,-,TRBJ2-7,CSAPAPGQRSWGEQYF
TRBV9,-,TRBJ1-2,CASSGGGKTGPYGYTF
TRBV7-2,-,TRBJ2-3,CASSPASQTQYF
TRBV15,-,TRBJ2-1,CATSRYRGVAGYEQFF
TRBV27,-,TRBJ2-3,CASSFGAEPPGTQYF
TRBV12-5,few,TRBJ2-3,CASGLVRGGVTDTQYF
TRBV13,-,TRBJ2-1,CASSPEAGGPNEQFF
TRBV3-1,-,TRBJ2-5,CASSQDGAVGWRGEQETQYF
TRBV29-1,-,TRBJ2-5,CSVPADRDNEQYF
TRBV7-7,-,TRBJ2-1,CASSATPSDEQFF
TRBV7-6,few,TRBJ1-6,CASSPRPNSPLHF
TRBV28,once,TRBJ1-4,CASRPPTGNDEKLFF
TRBV28,few,TRBJ2-1,CASSLIRGASYNEQFF
TRBV6-5,few,TRBJ2-7,CASSYLAGSSYEQYF
TRBV7-2,-,TRBJ2-7,CASSLKLAYYEQYF
TRBV5-4,-,TRBJ2-6,CASSLEPTVSGANVLTF
TRBV6-2/TRBV6-3,-,TRBJ1-2,CASSKLISSDRVRGYTF
TRBV7-3,-,TRBJ2-6,CASRGTGSSGANVLTF
TRBV7-9,few,TRBJ2-6,CASSPMGSGANVLTF
TRBV2,-,TRBJ2-5,CASSEDQGSGTQYF
TRBV28,-,TRBJ1-1,CASRFQEAAFF
TRBV28,-,TRBJ2-5,CASRAWGGGREQQTQYF
TRBV29-1,-,TRBJ2-3,CSTGGVGTDTQYF
TRBV7-2,-,TRBJ2-3,CASSSRDSLHTQYF
TRBV6-5,few,TRBJ2-1,CASSYSKDEQFF
TRBV25-1,-,TRBJ2-7,CATLLEGDRDSYEQYF
TRBV10-3,-,TRBJ2-1,CAISEDSYEQFF
TRBV10-2,-,-,CASLQGGDEQYF
TRBV6-6,few,TRBJ1-2,CASTRQGRNYGYTF
TRBV28,-,TRBJ2-1,CASSLWTQGGNEQFF